These T cell receptor beta chains were read from a single sample in a study of blood T cell repertoires in COVID-19. TCRdb keeps only in-frame clones here, not all; method: immunoSEQ multiplex PCR. This table holds 150,000 to 200,000 clones, around nine tenths found once. Sequenced input: PBMCs or T cells enriched from blood (not recorded which). These receptors were obtained from a woman under 30 who had recovered from COVID-19. Both conserved end residues are part of each CDR3. The D gene is left open where the match is weak. Clone size is not always given. Where it is, it says once, few, many or a class for expanded clones.

NA	TRBV2	TRBJ2-7	NA	TGTGCCAGCAGGGGGGGTAGGTACGAGCAGTACTTC	CASRGGRYEQYF
NA	TRBV27	TRBJ2-3	TRBD2	TGTGCCAGCAGTTTAATAGCGGGTGGTGATACGCAGTATTTT	CASSLIAGGDTQYF
NA	TRBV11-2	TRBJ1-1	NA	TGTGCCAGCAGCTTATCGTTGGGCGTTGAAGCTTTCTTT	CASSLSLGVEAFF
NA	TRBV24-1	TRBJ1-5	NA	TGTGCCACCAGTGATTTCGGCGGACCGGGGCAGCCCCAGCATTTT	CATSDFGGPGQPQHF
few	TRBV28	TRBJ2-7	TRBD1	TGTGCCAGCAGCTACTCCGGGACAGCAAAAAAGGAGCAGTACTTC	CASSYSGTAKKEQYF
once	TRBV5-1	TRBJ2-1	TRBD2	TGCGCCAGCAGCTCCACTAGCGGGGGGACCTATGAGCAGTTCTTC	CASSSTSGGTYEQFF
NA	TRBV10-2	TRBJ2-3	NA	TGCGCCAGCAGTCGAAGCGGTGCAGATACGCAGTATTTT	CASSRSGADTQYF
NA	TRBV7-2	TRBJ1-6	NA	TGTGCCAGCAGCTCCCAGGTGGCACCCTCCTCGCCCCTCCACTTT	CASSSQVAPSSPLHF
NA	TRBV28	TRBJ1-2	TRBD1	TGTGCCAGCAGTACTTCTAGGGACAGTAACTATGGCTACACCTTC	CASSTSRDSNYGYTF
NA	TRBV14	TRBJ1-1	NA	TGTGCCAGCAGCGCCACGTTGCGGGGAGAAGCTTTCTTT	CASSATLRGEAFF
NA	TRBV9	TRBJ2-7	TRBD2	TGTGCCAGCAGCCCGCAAGGGACTAGCGGGAAGTCGCAGTACTTC	CASSPQGTSGKSQYF
NA	TRBV4-2	TRBJ2-7	TRBD2	TGTGCCAGCAGCCAAGATGAGGGACCTAGCGGGAGGTACGAGCAGTACTTC	CASSQDEGPSGRYEQYF
NA	TRBV18	TRBJ1-6	TRBD1	TGTGCCAGCTCACCACCGGACAGGGATTCACCCCTCCACTTT	CASSPPDRDSPLHF
NA	TRBV7-5	TRBJ2-5	NA	TGTGCCAGAAACAATACGGGACAGGGAGAGACCCAGTACTTC	CARNNTGQGETQYF
few	TRBV2	TRBJ1-2	TRBD1	TGTGCCAGCAGTGAAGGGACAGGAGGAAGTTATGGCTACACCTTC	CASSEGTGGSYGYTF
NA	TRBV28	TRBJ2-1	NA	TGTGCCAGCAGCTTAAGGGGAAATGAGCAGTTCTTC	CASSLRGNEQFF
NA	TRBV9	TRBJ2-3	TRBD2	TGTGCCAGCAGCGTAGCTGAGGGACTAGGGCGGGTGCAGTATTTT	CASSVAEGLGRVQYF
NA	TRBV20-1	TRBJ2-7	TRBD1	TGCAGTGCTAGTATGGGGTTTGCAGGACAGGGGTTATACGAGCAGTACTTC	CSASMGFAGQGLYEQYF
NA	TRBV11-2	TRBJ2-1	NA	TGTGCCAGCAGCTTTTCTAGAACGGATGAGCAGTTCTTC	CASSFSRTDEQFF
few	TRBV4-2	TRBJ1-6	NA	TGTGCCAGCAGCCAAGATCTTACAGCCTTACCCCTCCACTTT	CASSQDLTALPLHF
NA	TRBV7-3	TRBJ2-7	NA	TGTGCCAGCAGCTTACACGGCAACGCGCTAGTCGAGCAGTACTTC	CASSLHGNALVEQYF
NA	TRBV7-9	TRBJ2-7	NA	TGTGCCAGCAGCTTACTTTCGAGTTCGACCTACGAGCAGTACTTC	CASSLLSSSTYEQYF
NA	TRBV7-2	TRBJ2-1	NA	TGTGCCAGCAGCTTAGGCGGCCGGGGGTTCAACAATGAGCAGTTCTTC	CASSLGGRGFNNEQFF
NA	TRBV9	TRBJ2-1	NA	TGTGCCAGCAGCGTGGCTGTTGACAATGAGCAGTTCTTC	CASSVAVDNEQFF
NA	TRBV7-9	TRBJ2-7	NA	TGTGCCAGCAGCCCCGACGAGCAGTACTTC	CASSPDEQYF
NA	TRBV6-5	TRBJ2-7	NA	TGTGCCAGCAGTTCACCCCCAGGCAGGGGTGCCTCCGAGCAGTACTTC	CASSSPPGRGASEQYF
NA	TRBV10-3	TRBJ2-7	TRBD1	TGTGCCATCAGTGTCAAGGACAGGGGATCCGAGCAGTACTTC	CAISVKDRGSEQYF
NA	TRBV29-1	TRBJ1-2	NA	TGCAGCGTAGCTCTCGGTATACAGTATGGCTACACCTTC	CSVALGIQYGYTF
NA	TRBV28	TRBJ2-1	TRBD1	TGTGCCAGCAGTTTCACCCTGACAGGGGGCGCGAGGAATGAGCAGTTCTTC	CASSFTLTGGARNEQFF
few	TRBV18	TRBJ1-1	NA	TGTGCCAGCTCACAACAACAGAACACTGAAGCTTTCTTT	CASSQQQNTEAFF
NA	TRBV19	TRBJ2-2	TRBD2	TGTGCCAGTAGCCTCGGACTAGGCTGGAACACCGGGGAGCTGTTTTTT	CASSLGLGWNTGELFF
NA	TRBV27	TRBJ2-1	TRBD2	TGTGCCAGCGCCCACGGACTAGCGGGTTACAATGAGCAGTTCTTC	CASAHGLAGYNEQFF
NA	TRBV4-2	TRBJ1-1	TRBD1	TGTGCCAGCAGCCCAAATAGCGGACAGGGGGGCCCCTGGAACACTGAAGCTTTCTTT	CASSPNSGQGGPWNTEAFF
NA	TRBV9	TRBJ2-1	NA	TGTGCCAGCAGCGTAGATCTCGGCAATGAGCAGTTCTTC	CASSVDLGNEQFF
NA	TRBV6-6	TRBJ2-1	TRBD2	TGTGCCAGCAGTTACAGGGCTAGCGGGAGGGGAGAGCAGTTCTTC	CASSYRASGRGEQFF
NA	TRBV19	TRBJ2-5	NA	TGTGCCAGTAGAAATACCCCGAGAACTCAAGAGACCCAGTACTTC	CASRNTPRTQETQYF
NA	TRBV27	TRBJ2-7	NA	TGTGCCAGCAGTTTTGGGGGGGCAAACGAGCAGTACTTC	CASSFGGANEQYF
NA	TRBV2	TRBJ2-3	TRBD2	TGTGCCAGCAGTCGTCTAGCGGCGAGCACAGATACGCAGTATTTT	CASSRLAASTDTQYF
NA	TRBV18	TRBJ1-2	NA	TGTGCCAGCTCACCAGAAGGGGAAACTAACTATGGCTACACCTTC	CASSPEGETNYGYTF
NA	TRBV5-1	TRBJ2-2	TRBD2	TGCGCCAGCAGCGAGGAGGGACTACCGAACACCGGGGAGCTGTTTTTT	CASSEEGLPNTGELFF
NA	TRBV29-1	TRBJ2-7	TRBD2	TGCAGCGCACAGAGCGGGAGTCGGACCTGGGAGCAGTACTTC	CSAQSGSRTWEQYF
NA	TRBV19	TRBJ2-6	TRBD1	TGTGCCAGTAGTATCCCCAGGGGGATCTCTGGGGCCAACGTCCTGACTTTC	CASSIPRGISGANVLTF
NA	TRBV5-5	TRBJ2-2	TRBD2	TGTGCCAGCAGCTGGCGACTAGCGGGGTTGATGAACACCGGGGAGCTGTTTTTT	CASSWRLAGLMNTGELFF
NA	TRBV5-1	TRBJ1-4	NA	TGCGCCAGCAGCCCAACAGGGAATAAATTAACTAATGAAAAACTGTTTTTT	CASSPTGNKLTNEKLFF
NA	TRBV28	TRBJ1-3	NA	TGTGCCAGCAGTGTACACCTCTCTGGAAACACCATATATTTT	CASSVHLSGNTIYF
NA	TRBV19	TRBJ1-3	NA	TGTGCCAGTAGTATAGACAGGGGATCTGGAAACACCATATATTTT	CASSIDRGSGNTIYF
NA	TRBV27	TRBJ2-7	TRBD1	TGTGCCAGCAGTGGAACCGGGACAGGTTCCTACGAGCAGTACTTC	CASSGTGTGSYEQYF
NA	TRBV7-2	TRBJ1-3	NA	TGTGCCAGCAGCCCCGGGAGGGCTGGAAACACCATATATTTT	CASSPGRAGNTIYF
NA	TRBV11-2	TRBJ2-1	NA	TGTGCCAGCAGCTTAGGTTGGTTACAGGCCCATGAGCAGTTCTTC	CASSLGWLQAHEQFF